This T cell receptor (beta chain) was captured in a study of blood T cell repertoires in COVID-19. Study as a whole: In each case, the material was cDNA or gDNA derived from T cells, B-cell-depleted T cells, or PBMCs.

Method: immunoSEQ multiplex PCR; TCRdb's copy keeps in-frame clones and lacks some. The table shows some 120,000 clones, with about 80% occurring only once. V was pared by 6 bases and J by 9 bases, with 7 bases of the junction left unmatched. Looked up from germline, CDR1 is MNHEY and CDR2 is SMNVEV (reference sequence). The CDR3 loop spans 13 amino acids. Sequencing input: peripheral blood. J is TRBJ2-1 and V is TRBV27; 8 bases are shared with TRBD1. This TCR was sampled from a human donor in a cohort sampled during active COVID-19. CDR3 coding DNA: TGTGCCAGCAGGAGGACAGGGAGAGGTGAGCAGTTCTTC. Translated, it gives CASRRTGRGEQFF.